These 27 T cell receptor beta chains were all obtained from the same sample, sequenced in a study of metastatic and nonmetastatic thyroid tumors. Via MiXCR, TCRdb re-called the PCR reads. The repertoire holds 35,000 to 50,000 clones, with approximately 12% as singletons. No treatment of any kind had been given to any patient before thyroid surgery. Sequencing was performed on blood. The receptors were gathered from a female donor with papillary thyroid cancer or a benign thyroid nodule (not recorded which). Some clones in this sample may be carry-over from other donors' samples.

At least ten counts were recorded for this clone. V is TRBV25-1 and J is TRBJ2-5; D is unclear. Germline assignment: CDR1 MGHDK and CDR2 SYGVNS. The germline V and J ends were trimmed by 3 bases and 4 bases, with 21 bases remaining between them. The CDR3 is made up of 17 amino acids. CDR3 sequence reads: CASSEFGAAGGGETQYF. CDR3 coding DNA: TGTGCCAGCAGTGAGTTCGGCGCGGCTGGTGGCGGAGAGACCCAGTACTTC.

By frequency in the sample, this clone is medium-sized (0.01 to 0.1%). CDR3 loop: CASSESGPEQYF. The CDR3 DNA is TGTGCCAGCAGTGAAAGCGGTCCCGAGCAGTACTTC. This chain links TRBV6-1 with TRBJ2-7; D may be TRBD2 (5 bases). Trimming stripped 2 bases from V and 6 bases from J, with 8 bases between. Germline V lookup: CDR1 MNHNS, CDR2 SASEGT. The CDR3 runs 12 residues.

The chain combines TRBV28 with TRBJ1-3, with D uncertain. The CDR3 has 15 amino acids. V lost 5 bases and J 0 bases, leaving 11 bases between the germline ends. CDR1 and CDR2 from the germline V gene are MDHEN and SYDVKM. This CDR3 reads CASSPVVGSGNTIYF. The CDR3 DNA reads as TGTGCCAGCAGTCCCGTGGTAGGCTCTGGAAACACCATATATTTT.

By sample share, this clone is medium-sized. The chain links TRBV6-2 or TRBV6-3 to TRBJ2-2; D uncertain. The CDR3 spans 15 residues. With 8 bases removed from V and 0 bases from J, the gap between germline ends came to 13 bases. Germline V lookup: CDR1 MNHEY, CDR2 SVGEGT. The CDR3 bases are TGTGCCAGCTCGAAGAGTGGGACGAACACCGGGGAGCTGTTTTTT. The encoded protein is CASSKSGTNTGELFF.

This clone was detected only once. At one boundary the junction diverges from the germline segment, which might be a read error. The chain has TRBV5-1 and TRBJ1-3; tentatively, D is TRBD1 (6 bases). This CDR3 spans 17 amino acids. Germline V CDR1 and CDR2: SGHRS, YFSETQ. The CDR3 spells CASSLAGQSIGGNTIYF. The CDR3 nucleotides read TGCGCTAGCAGCTTGGCTGGACAGAGTATAGGAGGAAACACCATATATTTT. Looking up the rest from reference TRBV5-1 and TRBJ1-3 gives the full variable domain: KAGVTQTPRYLIKTRGQQVTLSCSPISGHRSVSWYQQTPGQGLQFLFEYFSETQRNKGNFPGRFSGRQFSNSRSEMNVSTLELGDSALYLCASSLAGQSIGGNTIYFGEGSWLTVV.

This clone was seen many times. The chain is built from TRBV9 and TRBJ1-6; D uncertain. The CDR3 runs to 15 residues. The germline V gene encodes CDR1 SGDLS and CDR2 YYNGEE. With 4 bases removed from V and 0 bases from J, the gap between germline ends came to 8 bases. CDR3 loop: CASSQDSSYNSPLHF. The CDR3 DNA reads TGTGCCAGCAGCCAAGATAGCTCCTATAATTCACCCCTCCACTTT.

By its share, this clone is medium-sized. J is TRBJ2-1 and V is TRBV28; D perhaps matches TRBD2 (6 bases). The CDR3 has 10 amino acids. The germline V gene has CDR1 MDHEN and CDR2 SYDVKM. The V end was cut by 8 bases, the J end by 7 bases, with 6 bases between. CDR3 DNA: TGTGCCAGCGGGGGGAATGAGCAGTTCTTC. Translation: CASGGNEQFF.

This clone occurred many times. CDR3 nucleotides: TGTGCCAGCTCACCCGGAGGACTTACTGAAGCTTTCTTT. Protein product: CASSPGGLTEAFF. The gene calls are TRBV18 and TRBJ1-1, with D hard to call. The V and J ends lost 3 bases and 5 bases respectively, with 10 bases between them. Germline V gene sequence: CDR1 KGHSH, CDR2 LQKENI. This CDR3 is built from 13 residues. Looking up the rest from reference TRBV18 and TRBJ1-1 gives the full variable domain: NAGVMQNPRHLVRRRGQEARLRCSPMKGHSHVYWYRQLPEEGLKFMVYLQKENIIDESGMPKERFSAEFPKEGPSILRIQQVVRGDSAAYFCASSPGGLTEAFFGQGTRLTVV.

Turning to this clone: Other DNA sequences within the sample encode an identical CDR3. The V call is TRBV4-3, the J call TRBJ1-2, with 9 positions matching TRBD1. The V gene end was trimmed by 0 bases and the J gene end by 5 bases; junction bases not matched to a gene: 4. This CDR3 is 15 amino acids long. Germline V gene lookup returns CDR1 LGHNA and CDR2 YSLEER. CDR3 region: CASSQELQGAYGYTF. The CDR3 DNA sequence: TGCGCCAGCAGCCAAGAATTACAGGGGGCGTATGGCTACACCTTC.

A few counts support this clone. The chain joins TRBV9 to TRBJ2-7; 8 bases line up with TRBD1. V shed 4 bases, J shed 2 bases, and the junction held 8 bases outside the gene matches. This CDR3 spans 15 amino acids. The germline V gene encodes CDR1 SGDLS and CDR2 YYNGEE. The CDR3 DNA sequence: TGTGCCAGCAGCCAAGGCGCGGACAGGGCCTACGAGCAGTACTTC. Translated, it gives CASSQGADRAYEQYF.

This clone was observed at least ten times. A much larger clone differs from this one at a single base, so this may be a read error. Other DNA sequences in the sample encode the same CDR3. V and J are TRBV6-1 and TRBJ1-1, with D maybe TRBD1 (6 bases). The CDR3 totals 14 residues. Germline CDR1 reads MNHNS; CDR2 reads SASEGT. The CDR3, as DNA: TGTGCCAGTAGTGGGGGGCTCTTGAACACTGAAGCTTTCTTT. Translated: CASSGGLLNTEAFF.

This clone was detected ten times or more. The chain links TRBV5-1 to TRBJ2-2; D is uncertain. V was cut by 4 bases and J by 7 bases, with 11 bases left in between. This CDR3 is 13 amino acids long. Germline V gene lookup returns CDR1 SGHRS and CDR2 YFSETQ. The CDR3 here is CASSPGQGGELFF. CDR3 nucleotide sequence: TGCGCCAGCAGCCCGGGTCAAGGCGGGGAGCTGTTTTTT.

This clone came up many times. The sample contains more than one DNA sequence encoding this CDR3. The gene calls are TRBV27 and TRBJ2-3; the match to TRBD2 covers 8 bases. This CDR3 has 14 residues. V lost 5 bases and J lost 2; bases outside the gene matches: 3. From germline, CDR1 is MNHEY and CDR2 SMNVEV (reference sequence). The chain's CDR3 is CASSQLADTDTQYF. CDR3 in DNA: TGTGCCAGCAGTCAACTAGCGGACACAGATACGCAGTATTTT.

This clone was counted many times. The chain couples TRBV11-2 to TRBJ2-2; 9 bases are shared with TRBD2. The germline V gene encodes CDR1 SGHAT and CDR2 FQNNGV. The CDR3 loop spans 16 amino acids. V shed 5 bases, J shed 0 bases, and the junction held 4 bases outside the gene matches. For the CDR3, the DNA is TGTGCCAGCAGCCCCAGACTAGCGGCGAACACCGGGGAGCTGTTTTTT. Encoded protein: CASSPRLAANTGELFF.

This clone showed up many times. The chain links TRBV4-1 to TRBJ1-2; possibly TRBD1 for D (6 bases). This CDR3 spans 15 amino acids. Germline values: CDR1 MGHRA, CDR2 YSYEKL. V dropped 0 bases and J dropped 3 bases, with 11 bases sitting between them. DNA for the CDR3: TGCGCCAGCAGCCAAGAACAGGGTAGGGACTATGGCTACACCTTC. Its translation: CASSQEQGRDYGYTF.

The table lists this clone with many counts. The chain employs TRBV7-3 and TRBJ1-6; maybe TRBD1 (6 bases). Germline V gene sequence: CDR1 SGHTA, CDR2 FQGTGA. V was shortened by 2 bases and J by 0 bases, with 20 bases between the two germline ends. The CDR3 sequence is 20 residues long. The DNA for the CDR3 is TGTGCCAGCAGCTTATTTAGGGCAGGGGAATGGAGCTCCTATAATTCACCCCTCCACTTT. Protein sequence: CASSLFRAGEWSSYNSPLHF.

Many counts were recorded for this clone. This may be a read error: a much more frequent sequence differs by one nucleotide. The sample carries other DNA sequences with the same CDR3. The chain employs TRBV5-1 and TRBJ2-7, with D maybe TRBD1 (6 bases). The CDR3 runs to 14 residues. Germline V gene lookup returns CDR1 SGHRS and CDR2 YFSETQ. CDR3 sequence: CASSLGGGDYEQYF. The CDR3 DNA sequence: TGCGCCAGCAGCTTGGGTGGGGGCGACTACGAGCAATACTTC.

This clone was seen ten or more times. The J gene is TRBJ2-3, the V gene TRBV3-1; D might be TRBD2 (5 bases). The CDR3 runs 16 residues. Between the trimmed V and J ends, which lost 2 bases and 2 bases, there was a span of 14 bases. Germline V gene sequence: CDR1 LGHDT, CDR2 YNNKEL (reference sequence). The CDR3: CASSQRAAGITDTQYF. The CDR3 coding sequence is TGTGCCAGCAGCCAACGCGCGGCGGGTATCACAGATACGCAGTATTTT.

This clone was found many times. The chain has TRBV12-3 or TRBV12-4 and TRBJ2-1, with 7 positions matching TRBD2. J lost 9 bases, V lost 4 bases, and 6 bases had no gene match. The CDR3 runs 13 residues. Written as DNA, the CDR3 is TGTGCCAGCAGTTGGGGGGGAGTGCCTGAGCAGTTCTTC. The encoded protein is CASSWGGVPEQFF.

This chain connects TRBV6-1 to TRBJ2-2; weak D call: TRBD1 (5 bases). Germline V gene data show CDR1 as MNHNS and CDR2 as SASEGT. This CDR3 has 15 amino acids. The ends were cut back, 5 bases at V and 5 bases at J, with 15 bases in the middle. The CDR3 region has the DNA TGTGCCAGCAGTCCGGACATCCTCGGGACCGGGGAGCTGTTTTTT. Its protein product is CASSPDILGTGELFF.

This clone was recorded many times. J is TRBJ1-2 and V is TRBV30, with a tentative D call TRBD1 (6 bases). Between the trimmed V and J ends, which lost 6 bases and 8 bases, there was a span of 19 bases. The CDR3 is made up of 13 amino acids. The germline V gene has CDR1 GTSNPN and CDR2 SVGIG (reference sequence). CDR3 residues: CACWGGGLRGYTF. CDR3 in DNA: TGTGCCTGCTGGGGCGGGGGCCTGAGAGGCTACACCTTC.

This clone showed up many times. The chain couples TRBV20-1 to TRBJ2-7; 7 nucleotides align to TRBD2. The CDR3 has 15 amino acids. V trimming: 2 bases; J trimming: 2 bases; junction bases outside the gene matches: 9. CDR1 is DFQATT and CDR2 is SNEGSKA in the germline V gene (reference sequence). CDR3 sequence reads: CSARKPGLPTYEQYF. In DNA, the CDR3 is TGCAGTGCTAGAAAGCCGGGACTACCAACCTACGAGCAGTACTTC.

At least ten counts were recorded for this clone. The rearrangement joins TRBV2 to TRBJ2-2, with D perhaps being TRBD1 or TRBD2 (5 bases each). The V end lost 7 bases, the J end lost 5 bases, and 20 bases lay between the germline ends. Germline CDR1 is SNHLY and CDR2 is FYNNEI. CDR3 length equals 16 residues. The CDR3 spells CASMQGVNLVTGELFF. The DNA for the CDR3 is TGTGCCAGCATGCAGGGAGTAAATTTAGTAACCGGGGAGCTGTTTTTT.

The table lists this clone with a few counts. This chain uses TRBV2 with TRBJ2-7; 7 bases agree with TRBD2. Germline lookup yields CDR1 SNHLY and CDR2 FYNNEI. V lost 1 base and J lost 6; bases outside the gene matches: 6. This CDR3 has 14 residues. The CDR3, as DNA: TGTGCCAGCAGTGAAGTTGCCGGGGGGTTCGAGCAGTACTTC. Translation gives CASSEVAGGFEQYF.

On this clone itself: Germline and junction disagree at one end, which may indicate a read error. The chain carries TRBV10-2 and TRBJ2-1; 15 bases are a match to TRBD2. CDR1 and CDR2 from the germline V gene are WSHSY and SAAADI. The CDR3 length is 14 residues. As DNA, the CDR3 is TGCTCCAGCATCCCGGGACTAGCGGGAGGAGTGCAGTTCTTC. It translates to CSSIPGLAGGVQFF.

This clone came up a few times. This may be a read error: a much more frequent sequence differs by one nucleotide. This sequence joins TRBV7-6 and TRBJ2-7, with D possibly called TRBD1 or TRBD2 (5 bases each). This CDR3 has 16 amino acids. Germline lookup yields CDR1 SGHVS and CDR2 FNYEAQ. The CDR3 sequence: CASSLGGIDYSYERYF. The CDR3 coding sequence is TGTGCCAGCAGCTTAGGGGGGATAGACTATTCCTACGAGCGGTACTTC.

This clone was seen ten or more times. This chain links TRBV11-2 with TRBJ2-1, with 9 bases matching TRBD2. This CDR3 spans 14 amino acids. Trimming cost V 5 bases and J 6 bases; bases outside gene matches: 5. CDR1 is SGHAT and CDR2 is FQNNGV in the germline V gene. In DNA, the CDR3 is TGTGCCAGCAGCAATAGCGGGAGTGTCAATGAGCAGTTCTTC. This sequence encodes CASSNSGSVNEQFF.